The clone carrying this T cell receptor (beta chain) occurred a few times. TCRdb re-called the 5' RACE reads with MiXCR, one entry per CDR3 protein. Of around 250,000 distinct CDR3 sequences listed, around 6.6% are singletons. These data originate in a study of identical twins. V dropped 3 bases and J dropped 4; count of bases not matched to a gene: 3. The CDR3 contains 15 residues. CDR1 and CDR2 from the germline V gene are KGHDR and SFDVKD. This sample was also put to use in a study of yellow fever vaccine responses in identical twins. That study adds: Reportedly, twins' vaccine T cell responses looked partly convergent and partly personalized.

The sequence was collected from a woman between 18 and 30 years old in good health. The chain couples TRBV24-1 to TRBJ2-4, with 9 bases matching TRBD1. The sequenced sample was memory (CD45RO+) T cells sorted from blood. The CDR3 DNA follows: TGTGCCACCAGTGATGCCGGGACAGGGAAAAACATTCAGTACTTC. It is translated as CATSDAGTGKNIQYF.